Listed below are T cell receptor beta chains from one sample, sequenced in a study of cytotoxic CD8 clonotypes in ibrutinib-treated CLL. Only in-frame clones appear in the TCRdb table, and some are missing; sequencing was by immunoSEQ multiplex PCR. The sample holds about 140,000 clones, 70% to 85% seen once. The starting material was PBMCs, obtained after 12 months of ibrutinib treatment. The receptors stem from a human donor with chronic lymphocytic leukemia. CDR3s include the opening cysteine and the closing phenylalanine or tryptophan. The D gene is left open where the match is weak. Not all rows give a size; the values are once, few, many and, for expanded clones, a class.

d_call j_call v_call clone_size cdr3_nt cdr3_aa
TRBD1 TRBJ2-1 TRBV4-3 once TGCGCCAGCAGCCAAGGCGAGGGGACAGGGACCTACAATGAGCAGTTCTTC CASSQGEGTGTYNEQFF
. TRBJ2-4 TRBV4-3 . TGCGCCAGCAGCCAAGATTCAGTCAAAAACATTCAGTACTTC CASSQDSVKNIQYF
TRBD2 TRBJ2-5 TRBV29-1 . TGCAGCTGCTCTCGGGGGGGGACGAGTGAAGAGACCCAGTACTTC CSCSRGGTSEETQYF
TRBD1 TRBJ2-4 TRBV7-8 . TGTGCCAGCAGCTCGTCCGGGACAGGGCGCATTCAGTACTTC CASSSSGTGRIQYF
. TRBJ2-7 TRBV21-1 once TGTGCCAGCAGCAAGAGGTCCCCGGGACTAGTGCAGTGGTACGAGCAGTACTTC CASSKRSPGLVQWYEQYF
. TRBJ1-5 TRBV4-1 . TGCGCCAGCAGCCAAGGCGGAGGGATTAGCAATCAGCCCCAGCATTTT CASSQGGGISNQPQHF
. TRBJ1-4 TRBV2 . TGTGCCGGGGGACCCGTTGGAAAACTGTTTTTT CAGGPVGKLFF
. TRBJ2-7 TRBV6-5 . TGTGCCAGCAGTGAAGCTCCGAGCTACGAGCAGTACTTC CASSEAPSYEQYF
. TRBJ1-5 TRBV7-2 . TGTGCCAGCAGCTTGGGGGGGGCTCAGCCCCAGCATTTT CASSLGGAQPQHF
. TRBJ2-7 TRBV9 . TGTGCCAGCTCTGAGGGGTCTCCATACGAGCAGTACTTC CASSEGSPYEQYF
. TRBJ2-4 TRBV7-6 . TGTGCCAGCAGCTTAAACCCAGGAGGGGAAAACATTCAGTACTTC CASSLNPGGENIQYF
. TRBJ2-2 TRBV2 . TGTGCCAGCAATCGTAGTCCCGGGGAGCTGTTTTTT CASNRSPGELFF
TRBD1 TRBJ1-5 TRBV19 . TGTGCCAGTAGAGGACCGGGACAGAGCTTCCCCAGGCCCCAGCATTTT CASRGPGQSFPRPQHF
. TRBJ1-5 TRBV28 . TGTGCCAGCAGTTTGATGAATCTTAGCAATCAGCCCCAGCATTTT CASSLMNLSNQPQHF
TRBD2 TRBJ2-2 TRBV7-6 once TGTGCCAGCAGCTTAGCGCCTAGCGGGGGCAACACCGGGGAGCTGTTTTTT CASSLAPSGGNTGELFF
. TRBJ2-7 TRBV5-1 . TGCGCCAGCAGCCCGCGCAACTACGAGCAGTACTTC CASSPRNYEQYF
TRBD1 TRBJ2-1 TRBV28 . TGTGCCAGCAGTCAGGGACAGGGGGCGAATGAGCAGTTCTTC CASSQGQGANEQFF
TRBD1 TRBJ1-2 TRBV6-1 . TGTGCCAGCAGTAAGAGGGACAGGGTAGACGGTGGCTACACCTTC CASSKRDRVDGGYTF
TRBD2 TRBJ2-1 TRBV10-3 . TGTGCCATCAGTCCCGGGACTAGCGGGGGGGCCCAGGGGTACAATGAGCAGTTCTTC CAISPGTSGGAQGYNEQFF
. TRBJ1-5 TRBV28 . TGTGCCAGCACGACTGGAAATCAGCCCCAGCATTTT CASTTGNQPQHF
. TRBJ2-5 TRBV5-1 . TGCGCCAGCAGCTCCGAAACCTCAGGGATGGAGACCCAGTACTTC CASSSETSGMETQYF
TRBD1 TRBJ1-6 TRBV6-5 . TGTGCCAGCAGTTACATGGGACAGGGGAATTCACCCCTCCACTTT CASSYMGQGNSPLHF
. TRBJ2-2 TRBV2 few TGTGCCAGAAGGACATCGAACACCGGGGAGCTGTTTTTT CARRTSNTGELFF
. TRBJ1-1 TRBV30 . TGTGCCTGGAGGCAGAGGATGAACACTGAAGCTTTCTTT CAWRQRMNTEAFF
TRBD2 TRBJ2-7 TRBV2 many TGTGCCAGCAGTGAAGGGACTAGCGGACCCTACGAGCAGTACTTC CASSEGTSGPYEQYF
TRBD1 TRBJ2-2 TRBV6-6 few TGTGCCACCAGACGGACAGGGAACACCGGGGAGCTGTTTTTT CATRRTGNTGELFF
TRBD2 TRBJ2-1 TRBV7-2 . TGTGCCAGCAGCTTAGTAATAGCGGGAGTTGGTGAGCAGTTCTTC CASSLVIAGVGEQFF
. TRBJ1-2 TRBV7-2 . TGTGCCAGCAGCCAACAGGGAGCGTTTGGCTACACCTTC CASSQQGAFGYTF
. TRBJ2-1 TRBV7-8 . TGTGCCAGCAGCCTTGCAGGATTCGGTCAGTTCTTC CASSLAGFGQFF
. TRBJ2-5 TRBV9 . TGTGCCAGCAGCGTAGGTGGAGAGACCCAGTACTTC CASSVGGETQYF
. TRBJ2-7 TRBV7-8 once TGTGCCAGCAGCGGTTCCGGGCTCTCCTACGAGCAGTACTTC CASSGSGLSYEQYF
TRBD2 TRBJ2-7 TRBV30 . TGTGCCTGGGGTACCGGGGGGAGCTCCTACGAGCAGTACTTC CAWGTGGSSYEQYF
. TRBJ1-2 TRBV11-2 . TGTGCCAGCAGCAGGGCGGGCGGCTACACCTTC CASSRAGGYTF
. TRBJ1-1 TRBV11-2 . TGTGCCAGCAGCTTAGCGGTTGGGAACACTGAAGCTTTCTTT CASSLAVGNTEAFF
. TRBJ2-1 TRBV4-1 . TGCGCCAGCAGCCAGAGATTGCCGGGCCCCTCTCCGGATGAGCAGTTCTTC CASSQRLPGPSPDEQFF
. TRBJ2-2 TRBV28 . TGTGCCAGCATTAGTATGGGCACCGGGGAGCTGTTTTTT CASISMGTGELFF
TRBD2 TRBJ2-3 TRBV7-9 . TGTGCCAGCAGCCCCCGCCTAGCGGGAGGACCCATGCGGACAGATACGCAGTATTTT CASSPRLAGGPMRTDTQYF
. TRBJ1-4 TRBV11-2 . TGTGCCAGCAGCTTAAGTGTTAATGAAAAACTGTTTTTT CASSLSVNEKLFF
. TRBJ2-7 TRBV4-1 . TGCGCCAGCAGCCACCTCAGGGGAAACTACGAGCAGTACTTC CASSHLRGNYEQYF
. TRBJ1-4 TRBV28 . TGTGCCAGCACCCTCAGCAGTCTTGGAAAGGAAAAACTGTTTTTT CASTLSSLGKEKLFF
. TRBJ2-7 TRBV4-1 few TGCGCCAGCAGCCATCCTGGACGTAGCTCCTACGAGCAGTACTTC CASSHPGRSSYEQYF
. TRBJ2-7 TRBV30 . TGTGCCTGGAGTGTACGGGGCAGGGTTGGATACGAGCAGTACTTC CAWSVRGRVGYEQYF
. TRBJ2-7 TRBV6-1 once TGTGCCAGCAGTGTCGGACAGGGAGGGTCCTACGAGCAGTACTTC CASSVGQGGSYEQYF
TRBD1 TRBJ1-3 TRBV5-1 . TGCGCCAGCAGCTTGGACAGGGGTGGAAACACCATATATTTT CASSLDRGGNTIYF
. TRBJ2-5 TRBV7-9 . TGTGCCAGCAGCTCGTCGGCAGGTACCCAGTACTTC CASSSSAGTQYF
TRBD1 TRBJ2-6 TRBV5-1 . TGCGCCAGTTGGACAGGAGGCTCTGGGGCCAACGTCCTGACTTTC CASWTGGSGANVLTF
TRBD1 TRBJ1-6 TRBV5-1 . TGCGCCAGCAGGATGAGGGACAGGGGGCGAGGATCCTATAATTCACCCCTCCACTTT CASRMRDRGRGSYNSPLHF
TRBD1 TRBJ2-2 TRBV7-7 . TGTGCTAGCAGCCCGGGACAGACGAACACCGGGGAGCTGTTTTTT CASSPGQTNTGELFF
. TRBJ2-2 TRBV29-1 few TGCAGCGTTCAGGACGGGAACACCGGGGAGCTGTTTTTT CSVQDGNTGELFF